This T cell receptor (beta chain) was obtained from a study of blood T cell repertoires in COVID-19. Across the study: Whether acute or convalescent, the COVID-19 samples came from the United States, Italy and Spain. From T cells, B-cell-depleted T cells, or PBMCs came the material, which was cDNA or gDNA.

This clone was observed a handful of times. Original data processing: From reference gene primer amplification, estimates of nucleated cell counts were derived. Sequenced by immunoSEQ multiplex PCR; TCRdb stores in-frame clones only, minus some. V, J and clone size derive from that table, while D and trimming were established from the DNA sequence. The table shows tens of thousands of clones, with about 76% occurring only once. Germline V gene lookup returns CDR1 SGHTA and CDR2 FQGNSA. This CDR3 is built from 13 residues. V lost 8 bases, J lost 4 bases, and 12 bases lay in between. The J gene is TRBJ1-5, the V gene TRBV7-2; D remains ambiguous. Input material: peripheral blood. The clonotype originates from a man between 65 and 85 years old with active or convalescent COVID-19. The CDR3 here is CASVGQPNQPQHF. In DNA form, the CDR3 reads TGTGCCAGCGTCGGTCAACCGAATCAGCCCCAGCATTTT.